The clone carrying this TCR beta chain was detected only once. This sample stems from a study of blood T cell repertoires in COVID-19. There are 16 residues in the CDR3. V was pared by 6 bases and J by 0 bases, with 17 bases between. Germline CDR1 and CDR2: SGDLS and YYNGEE. Clones were read by immunoSEQ multiplex PCR, and TCRdb kept only the in-frame ones, dropping some. The profile shows roughly 440,000 clones, approximately 89% of them singletons. The chain carries TRBV9 and TRBJ2-3; D is perhaps TRBD1 (6 bases). Sequenced material: peripheral blood. The sequence came from a woman aged 50 to 60 with COVID-19, enrolled during active disease. The CDR3 coding sequence is TGTGCCAGCACACAAACAGGGCAATTTAGCACAGATACGCAGTATTTT. Protein: CASTQTGQFSTDTQYF.